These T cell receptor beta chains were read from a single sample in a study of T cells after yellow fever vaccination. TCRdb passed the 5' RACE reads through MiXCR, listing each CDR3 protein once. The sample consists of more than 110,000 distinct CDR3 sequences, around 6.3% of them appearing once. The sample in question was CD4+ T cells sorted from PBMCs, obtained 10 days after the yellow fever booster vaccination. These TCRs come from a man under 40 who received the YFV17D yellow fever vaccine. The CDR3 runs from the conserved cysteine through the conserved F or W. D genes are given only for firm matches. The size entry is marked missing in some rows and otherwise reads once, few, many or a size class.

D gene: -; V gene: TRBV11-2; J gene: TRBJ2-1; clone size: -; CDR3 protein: CASSLARGTSYNEQFF; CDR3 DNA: TGTGCCAGCAGCTTAGCACGCGGGACCTCCTACAATGAGCAGTTCTTC
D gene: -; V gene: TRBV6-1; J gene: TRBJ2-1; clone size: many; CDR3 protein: CASRPRTLLGSYNEQFF; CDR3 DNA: TGTGCCAGCAGACCCAGGACTCTCTTGGGTTCCTACAATGAGCAGTTCTTC
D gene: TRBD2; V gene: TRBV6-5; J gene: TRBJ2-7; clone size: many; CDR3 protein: CASSKLASGRGKSYEQYF; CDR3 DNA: TGTGCCAGCAGTAAACTCGCTAGCGGGAGGGGGAAATCCTACGAGCAGTACTTC
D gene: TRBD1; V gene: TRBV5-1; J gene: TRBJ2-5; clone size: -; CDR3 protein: CATTGQPGETQYF; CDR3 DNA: TGCGCCACTACGGGACAGCCAGGAGAGACCCAGTACTTC
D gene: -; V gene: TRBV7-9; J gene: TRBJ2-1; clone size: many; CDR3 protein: CASSLVGMGNEQFF; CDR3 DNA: TGTGCCAGCAGCTTAGTCGGGATGGGGAATGAGCAGTTCTTC
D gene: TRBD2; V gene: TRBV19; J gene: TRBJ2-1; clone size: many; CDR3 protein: CASSISGTRLDNEQFF; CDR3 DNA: TGTGCCAGTAGTATATCCGGGACTAGATTAGACAATGAGCAGTTCTTC
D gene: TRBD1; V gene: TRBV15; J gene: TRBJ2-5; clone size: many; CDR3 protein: CATSRGGTAQGETQYF; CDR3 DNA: TGTGCCACCAGCAGAGGTGGGACAGCCCAGGGGGAGACCCAGTACTTC
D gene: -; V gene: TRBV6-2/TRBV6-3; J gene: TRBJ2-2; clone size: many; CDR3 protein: CASTVPSGLASIGELFF; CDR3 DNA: TGTGCCAGCACTGTCCCAAGCGGGCTAGCAAGCATCGGGGAGCTGTTTTTT
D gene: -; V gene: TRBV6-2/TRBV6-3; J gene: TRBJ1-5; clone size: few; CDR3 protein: CASSYSTRRQYPQHF; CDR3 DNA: TGTGCCAGCAGTTACTCGACCCGCCGACAATATCCCCAGCATTTT
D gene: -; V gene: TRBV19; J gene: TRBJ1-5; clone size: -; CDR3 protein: CASSDQVRQPQHF; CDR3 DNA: TGTGCCAGTAGTGATCAGGTTAGACAGCCCCAGCATTTT
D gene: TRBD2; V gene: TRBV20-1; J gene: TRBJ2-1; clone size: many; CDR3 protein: CSARPASGSSYNEQFF; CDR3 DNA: TGCAGTGCTAGACCCGCTAGCGGGAGCTCCTACAATGAGCAGTTCTTC